This TCR beta chain was documented in a study of vaccination and CD4 T cells after COVID-19. Germline V CDR1 and CDR2: SGHTA, FQGNSA. Trimming stripped 5 bases from V and 4 bases from J, with 8 bases between. This CDR3 is 12 amino acids long. Sequencing of DNA taken from cultured CD4+ T cells relied on the Oncomine TCR Beta short-read assay. TCRdb fed the PCR reads into MiXCR, producing one record per CDR3 protein. Of roughly 8,000 distinct CDR3 sequences in the sample, approximately 70% were seen once. Concerning this clonotype itself: Antigen unknown.

Noted treatment: roughly 10-day PBMC culture with coronavirus spike peptide pools or control peptides (ViraFEST assay). The receptor was derived from a human donor who had recovered from COVID-19. Sequencing was done on a sample of CD4+ T cells from blood, cultured in vitro. The rearrangement uses TRBV7-2 and TRBJ1-2; no clear D. The CDR3 reads CASSTIRYGYTF. In nucleotides, the CDR3 is TGTGCCAGCAGCACTATTCGCTATGGCTACACCTTC.